This T cell receptor beta chain was identified in a study of beta chain features in type 1 diabetes. Study findings and constraints: No resolution was reached here on whether HLA type influences TCRB rearrangement. Among type 1 diabetes patients, VDJ junctions had fewer insertions and more deletions. PCR might favor shorter templates, equally in patients and controls.

This clone was detected a few times. Antigen unknown. Investigators reverse transcribed all isolated RNA, so they sequenced expressed TCRB transcripts. The assay was immunoSEQ multiplex PCR, and TCRdb's table has in-frame clones only and misses some. This table has some 140,000 clones, about a tenth appearing once. V shed 5 bases and J shed 2 bases, with 10 bases lying between them. This CDR3 is 13 amino acids long. Germline V gene sequence: CDR1 SGHVS, CDR2 FQNEAQ. Via the markers CD45RO/CCR7/CD25/CD127/CD95/CD27, stem cell-like memory, regulatory, central memory and naive CD4+ cells were sorted. Sequences were obtained from central memory CD4+ T cells from blood. This TCR came from a man aged 18 to 35 in good health. V and J are TRBV7-8 and TRBJ2-7; tentatively, D is TRBD1 (6 bases). In nucleotides, the CDR3 is TGTGCCAGCAGCCCAGGGGCAACCTACGAGCAGTACTTC. Translating it yields CASSPGATYEQYF.